Presented here are 3 T cell receptor beta chains from one specimen sequenced in a study of blood T cells in healthy people across ages. It was with a sample-barcoded 5' primer and a J-beta primer mix that a second PCR of about 7 to 12 cycles was run. TCRdb fed the 5' RACE reads into MiXCR, producing one record per CDR3 protein. The repertoire holds around 800,000 distinct CDR3 sequences, with around half as singletons. Sequencing used blood. These receptor sequences come from a man aged 80 or over in good health.

This chain links TRBV20-1 with TRBJ2-4; D is perhaps TRBD2 (6 bases). The tail of the sequence fits TRBJ2-7 better, so the J call may be wrong. The CDR3 runs 16 residues. The germline V gene has CDR1 DFQATT and CDR2 SNEGSKA (reference sequence). CDR3 nucleotide sequence: TGCAGTGCTAGAGGGGGAGGCGGGACCGATTTTTACGAGCAGTACTTC. Translating gives CSARGGGGTDFYEQYF.

The chain is built from TRBV20-1 and TRBJ1-5; D ambiguous. V lost 5 bases and J lost 1, with 9 bases in between. Looked up from germline, CDR1 is DFQATT and CDR2 is SNEGSKA (reference sequence). This CDR3 spans 13 amino acids. CDR3 amino acids: CSAPASSNQPQHF. The CDR3 DNA reads as TGCAGTGCTCCCGCCAGCAGCAATCAGCCCCAGCATTTT.

This clonotype was observed a handful of times. This rearrangement joins TRBV5-4 to TRBJ2-3; perhaps TRBD1 as D (6 bases). The CDR3 runs to 17 residues. Germline assignment: CDR1 SGHNT and CDR2 YYREEE (reference sequence). V was clipped by 0 bases and J by 4 bases, with 18 bases between them. CDR3 sequence: CASSLDLGGKRADTQYF. CDR3 nucleotide sequence: TGTGCCAGCAGCTTGGATTTAGGGGGAAAGAGGGCAGATACGCAGTATTTT.